These 32 T cell receptor beta chains were sequenced from one sample in a study of patients and donors after allogeneic stem cell transplantation. MiXCR, run by TCRdb on the RT-PCR reads, gives a single entry per CDR3 protein. The table has about a million distinct CDR3 sequences, more than 15% seen once. Sequenced material: blood, either unsorted or a sorted T cell fraction (not recorded which). All receptors derive from a human donor who was either an allogeneic HSCT recipient or a stem cell or donor lymphocyte infusion donor (not recorded which). It is not recorded whose cells these are; they may come from a transplant donor.

This clonotype was recorded a few times. The genes are TRBV15 and TRBJ2-1, with D tentatively TRBD1 or TRBD2 (5 bases each). V lost 3 bases and J lost 9, with 24 bases in between. The CDR3 is made up of 17 amino acids. Looked up from germline, CDR1 is LNHNV and CDR2 is YYDKDF (reference sequence). The CDR3 nucleotides are TGTGCCACCAGCAGCCCCAGCTTCCGTCCTCCAGGGAGTGAGCAGTTCTTC. Translating it yields CATSSPSFRPPGSEQFF.

Only a few counts were recorded for this clonotype. V gene TRBV4-3 combines with J gene TRBJ1-2; D unresolved. Germline V gene sequence: CDR1 LGHNA, CDR2 YSLEER. V was clipped by 0 bases and J by 0 bases, with 8 bases between them. The CDR3 consists of 15 residues. CDR3 nucleotides: TGCGCCAGCAGCCAAGATTGGTCCTCTAACTATGGCTACACCTTC. The encoded protein is CASSQDWSSNYGYTF.

The chain uses TRBV20-1 and TRBJ1-5; no firm D call. This CDR3 is 8 amino acids long. Germline V gives CDR1 DFQATT, CDR2 SNEGSKA (reference sequence). Trimming removed 7 bases from V and 9 bases from J, with 4 bases in between. DNA for the CDR3: TGCAGTGTGGGGCCCCAGCATTTT. It translates to CSVGPQHF.

The rearrangement links TRBV5-1 to TRBJ2-3; 9 nucleotides agree with TRBD1. After removal of 3 bases from V and 2 bases from J, the junction contained 4 bases not matched to a gene. Per the germline V gene, CDR1 is SGHRS and CDR2 is YFSETQ. This CDR3 contains 15 residues. CDR3 DNA: TGCGCCAGCAGCTCCGACAGGGGGATCACAGATACGCAGTATTTT. It yields the protein CASSSDRGITDTQYF.

The chain employs TRBV5-1 and TRBJ1-2; D ambiguous. The CDR3 loop spans 15 amino acids. CDR1 and CDR2 (germline): SGHRS, YFSETQ. Trimming removed 0 bases from V and 12 bases from J, with 21 bases in between. The CDR3 sequence: CASSLEAGSSRRNTF. In DNA, the CDR3 is TGCGCCAGCAGCTTGGAAGCTGGGAGTAGCCGCCGTAACACCTTC.

The CDR3 is CSAREQEVADIQYF. In nucleotides, the CDR3 is TGCAGTGCTAGAGAGCAGGAGGTCGCGGACATTCAGTACTTC. The J gene is TRBJ2-4, the V gene TRBV20-1; tentatively, D is TRBD2 (5 bases). The V and J ends lost 0 bases and 8 bases respectively, with 14 bases between them. From germline, CDR1 is DFQATT and CDR2 SNEGSKA (reference sequence). The CDR3 loop spans 14 amino acids.

This clonotype was found a few times. This rearrangement joins TRBV10-3 to TRBJ2-5, with TRBD2 matching 9 bases. The V and J ends lost 7 bases and 5 bases, in that order; junction bases with no gene match: 8. The CDR3 spans 14 residues. CDR1 is ENHRY, CDR2 SYGVKD, per germline. CDR3 region: CAITRAGGGETQYF. DNA of the CDR3: TGTGCCATCACCCGAGCGGGAGGAGGTGAGACCCAGTACTTC.

This clonotype occurred a few times. This chain uses TRBV9 with TRBJ2-7; possible D gene TRBD2, 6 bases. Trimming cost V 0 bases and J 3 bases, with 16 bases left between them. The CDR3 extends over 16 amino acids. CDR1 is SGDLS, CDR2 YYNGEE, per germline. Here the CDR3 reads CASSVGGRGTHYEQYF. The CDR3 DNA is TGTGCCAGCAGCGTAGGAGGTCGGGGGACCCACTACGAGCAGTACTTC. The variable domain in full, with the rest retrieved from reference TRBV9 and TRBJ2-7, is DSGVTQTPKHLITATGQRVTLRCSPRSGDLSVYWYQQSLDQGLQFLIQYYNGEERAKGNILERFSAQQFPDLHSELNLSSLELGDSALYFCASSVGGRGTHYEQYFGPGTRLTVT.

The rearrangement joins TRBV18 to TRBJ2-1, with 7 bases matching TRBD2. V shed 5 bases, J shed 3 bases, and the junction held 7 bases outside the gene matches. This CDR3 is 15 amino acids long. CDR1 KGHSH and CDR2 LQKENI come from the germline V gene. The CDR3 DNA is TGTGCCAGCTCAACCTCAAGCGGGGTCTACAATGAGCAGTTCTTC. Translating it yields CASSTSSGVYNEQFF.

V is TRBV6-1 and J is TRBJ2-7, with D maybe TRBD2 (6 bases). Germline CDR1 MNHNS, CDR2 SASEGT. The CDR3 runs to 15 residues. With 6 bases removed from V and 0 bases from J, the gap between germline ends came to 15 bases. In DNA form, the CDR3 reads TGTGCCAGCAGGCGAGGCCGGGACTTCTCCTACGAGCAGTACTTC. Its protein product is CASRRGRDFSYEQYF.

This clonotype has more than one count but fewer than ten. The genes are TRBV5-1 and TRBJ2-2, with D maybe TRBD1 (6 bases). V lost 4 bases to trimming and J lost 0 bases, with 19 bases between them. The CDR3 extends over 18 amino acids. Germline assignment: CDR1 SGHRS and CDR2 YFSETQ. CDR3 in amino acids: CASSQDRPRDSNTGELFF. Here the CDR3 DNA reads TGCGCCAGCAGCCAAGACAGGCCCCGCGATTCGAACACCGGGGAGCTGTTTTTT.

The table lists this clonotype with a few counts. The CDR3 DNA follows: TGTGCCACCAGCGACAGGGGAATAGGCTATGGCTACACCTTC. Translation gives CATSDRGIGYGYTF. This chain uses TRBV24-1 with TRBJ1-2; 8 nucleotides agree with TRBD1. The CDR3 contains 14 residues. The junction had 7 bases not matched to a gene; V was cut back by 7 bases and J by 4 bases. Germline lookup yields CDR1 KGHDR and CDR2 SFDVKD.

This clonotype was seen a handful of times. The V gene is TRBV10-3, the J gene TRBJ2-5, with D uncertain. The CDR3 spans 12 residues. V shed 3 bases and J shed 2 bases, with 4 bases lying between them. Germline assignment: CDR1 ENHRY and CDR2 SYGVKD. The CDR3 DNA sequence: TGTGCCATCAGTGAAGGGCAAGAGACCCAGTACTTC. This encodes CAISEGQETQYF.

The table lists this clonotype with a few counts. This chain connects TRBV20-1 to TRBJ1-3; a weak D match, TRBD1 (5 bases). The V and J ends lost 5 bases and 0 bases respectively, with 14 bases between them. Germline CDR1 is DFQATT and CDR2 is SNEGSKA (reference sequence). The CDR3 has 15 amino acids. CDR3 region: CSALTKRGSGNTIYF. The CDR3 DNA reads as TGCAGTGCTCTGACGAAGAGGGGCTCTGGAAACACCATATATTTT.

The V and J genes are TRBV20-1 and TRBJ2-1; 7 positions agree with TRBD2. The ends lost 3 bases at V and 10 bases at J; junction bases unmatched: 12. Germline V gene sequence: CDR1 DFQATT, CDR2 SNEGSKA (reference sequence). The CDR3 consists of 14 residues. CDR3 amino acids: CSARGGISWGEQFF. The CDR3 DNA follows: TGCAGTGCTAGGGGAGGGATCTCGTGGGGAGAGCAGTTCTTC.

In this sample, this clonotype turned up a few times. Sequence at one end of the junction differs from germline and may be a read error. The rearrangement links TRBV6-6 to TRBJ2-5, with 7 bases lining up with TRBD1. There are 13 residues in the CDR3. CDR1 is MNHNY and CDR2 is SVGAGI in the germline V gene (reference sequence). The CDR3 region is CASSYSWERQGDF. The DNA for the CDR3 is TGTGCCAGCAGTTACTCGTGGGAGAGACAGGGAGACTTC.

This chain links TRBV14 with TRBJ2-5; D is uncertain. Trimming cost V 2 bases and J 7 bases, with 20 bases left between them. The germline gives CDR1 SGHDN, CDR2 FVKESK. This CDR3 is 16 amino acids long. In nucleotides, the CDR3 is TGTGCCAGCAGCCAAATTCTTCCAGGATGGTTAGGGACCCAGTACTTC. Translated: CASSQILPGWLGTQYF.

This chain uses TRBV20-1 with TRBJ2-5; possibly TRBD2 for D (6 bases). Germline CDR1 is DFQATT and CDR2 is SNEGSKA (reference sequence). The V gene lost 0 bases and the J gene lost 1 base, with 12 bases spanning the gap. The CDR3 sequence is 15 residues long. CDR3 DNA: TGCAGTGCTAGAGATCATTCGCGGGGCCAAGAGACCCAGTACTTC. The encoded protein is CSARDHSRGQETQYF.

In its sample, this clonotype was seen a few times. The rearrangement links TRBV7-2 to TRBJ2-3; possible D gene TRBD2, 5 bases. This CDR3 comprises 13 residues. Trimming cost V 0 bases and J 11 bases, with 12 bases left between them. Per germline, CDR1 SGHTA and CDR2 FQGNSA. CDR3 protein: CASSLAVAGGQYF. CDR3 bases: TGTGCCAGCAGCTTAGCGGTTGCGGGCGGGCAGTATTTT.

The V gene is TRBV9, the J gene TRBJ2-1; 10 bases fit TRBD2. CDR3 length: 17 residues. The ends lost 1 base at V and 7 bases at J; junction bases unmatched: 11. Germline CDR1 and CDR2: SGDLS and YYNGEE. In nucleotides, the CDR3 is TGTGCCAGCAGCGTACCGGGAGCGGGAGGGCCGGGGAATGAGCAGTTCTTC. It is translated as CASSVPGAGGPGNEQFF.

This clonotype was detected ten times or more. V usage is TRBV11-2 and J usage is TRBJ2-1; D is uncertain. This CDR3 contains 16 residues. V was trimmed by 5 bases and J by 1 base, leaving 15 bases between them. CDR1 is SGHAT and CDR2 is FQNNGV in the germline V gene. Written as DNA, the CDR3 is TGTGCCAGCAGCGCTTGGACGTATGCATCCTACAATGAGCAGTTCTTC. It encodes CASSAWTYASYNEQFF.

The chain joins TRBV15 to TRBJ2-7; D unclear. The germline V gene has CDR1 LNHNV and CDR2 YYDKDF (reference sequence). The length of the CDR3 is 13 residues. The V end lost 8 bases, the J end lost 4 bases, and 15 bases lay between the germline ends. This chain's CDR3 is CATGSSVEYEQYF. In DNA, the CDR3 is TGTGCCACCGGAAGCTCGGTTGAGTACGAGCAGTACTTC.

This clonotype was observed a few times. J is TRBJ2-1 and V is TRBV29-1, with D unresolved. Germline CDR1 SQVTM, CDR2 ANQGSEA. This CDR3 is 15 amino acids long. V lost 3 bases, J lost 0 bases, and 12 bases lay in between. CDR3 bases: TGCAGCGTTGATGGTGGCGCAAGCTCCTACAATGAGCAGTTCTTC. Translation: CSVDGGASSYNEQFF.

The V gene is TRBV5-1, the J gene TRBJ2-6; D not resolved. Between the trimmed V and J ends, which lost 1 base and 0 bases, there was a span of 8 bases. The CDR3 spans 16 residues. Germline CDR1 is SGHRS and CDR2 is YFSETQ. The CDR3 nucleotides read TGCGCCAGCAGCTTGAGGCAGCACTCTGGGGCCAACGTCCTGACTTTC. Amino acids: CASSLRQHSGANVLTF.

V gene TRBV20-1 combines with J gene TRBJ1-4; D may be TRBD1 (5 bases). Germline loops: CDR1 DFQATT, CDR2 SNEGSKA (reference sequence). The CDR3 runs to 14 residues. V shed 4 bases and J shed 0 bases, with 9 bases lying between them. CDR3 loop: CSATGAATNEKLFF. CDR3 bases: TGCAGTGCTACCGGGGCTGCAACTAATGAAAAACTGTTTTTT.

This clonotype was seen more than once but under ten times. This chain uses TRBV30 with TRBJ1-1; TRBD1 matches at 9 bases. V gave up 2 bases and J gave up 1 base; unmatched junction bases: 2. The germline V gene encodes CDR1 GTSNPN and CDR2 SVGIG (reference sequence). This CDR3 region has 14 residues. This chain's CDR3 is CAWSKDRGNTEAFF. CDR3 nucleotide sequence: TGTGCCTGGAGTAAGGACAGGGGGAACACTGAAGCTTTCTTT.

V and J are TRBV7-8 and TRBJ2-7, with D possibly TRBD1 on 7 matching bases. Germline CDR1 is SGHVS and CDR2 is FQNEAQ. V lost 7 bases and J lost 2, with 24 bases in between. This CDR3 is 17 amino acids long. The DNA of the CDR3 is TGTGCCAGCACCTGGGGGGACAGCTACCAAATCACCTACGAGCAGTACTTC. Amino acid sequence: CASTWGDSYQITYEQYF.

The chain carries TRBV12-5 and TRBJ1-1, with no clear D. The V gene's germline CDR1 is LGHNT and CDR2 FRNRAP. This CDR3 has 12 amino acids. The V end was cut by 6 bases, the J end by 3 bases, with 8 bases between. The CDR3 bases are TGTGCTAGTGGCCCATCTTACACTGAAGCTTTCTTT. Protein: CASGPSYTEAFF.

V usage is TRBV5-1 and J usage is TRBJ2-6; 8 bases align to TRBD1. CDR3 length: 16 residues. Trimming removed 3 bases from V and 4 bases from J; junction bases left unmatched: 6. In germline, CDR1 is SGHRS, CDR2 YFSETQ. Here the CDR3 reads CASSSQGAQGANVLTF. The CDR3 bases are TGCGCCAGCAGCTCTCAGGGGGCTCAGGGGGCCAACGTCCTGACTTTC. Full variable domain (missing parts from reference TRBV5-1 and TRBJ2-6): KAGVTQTPRYLIKTRGQQVTLSCSPISGHRSVSWYQQTPGQGLQFLFEYFSETQRNKGNFPGRFSGRQFSNSRSEMNVSTLELGDSALYLCASSSQGAQGANVLTFGAGSRLTVL.

This chain links TRBV5-1 with TRBJ2-5, with D unresolved. V lost 0 bases to trimming and J lost 1 base, with 7 bases between them. CDR1 and CDR2 from the germline V gene are SGHRS and YFSETQ. The CDR3 runs 14 residues. The CDR3 loop reads CASSLEGFQETQYF. CDR3 bases: TGCGCCAGCAGCTTGGAGGGATTCCAAGAGACCCAGTACTTC.

The V and J genes are TRBV25-1 and TRBJ2-2; D is unclear. CDR3 length: 16 residues. Trimming pared 1 base from V and 2 bases from J, leaving 11 bases between. Per the germline V gene, CDR1 is MGHDK and CDR2 is SYGVNS. The CDR3 spells CASSELKGSNTGELFF. The CDR3 nucleotides read TGTGCCAGCAGTGAATTGAAGGGATCAAACACCGGGGAGCTGTTTTTT.

The chain uses TRBV27 and TRBJ2-2; 11 positions agree with TRBD2. Germline V gives CDR1 MNHEY, CDR2 SMNVEV (reference sequence). Unmatched junction bases numbered 6, after V lost 0 bases and J lost 6 bases. The CDR3 spans 17 residues. For the CDR3, the DNA is TGTGCCAGCAGTTTATCCCCACTAGCGGGAGACCCCGGGGAGCTGTTTTTT. Translation gives CASSLSPLAGDPGELFF.